The rows below give T cell receptor beta chains drawn from one sample of a study of blood T cells in healthy people across ages. TCRdb reprocessed the 5' RACE reads with MiXCR, giving one entry per CDR3 protein. Of about 1.8 million distinct CDR3 sequences in the sample, about 50% were seen once. Material: blood. Source of these receptors: a woman between 40 and 50 years old in good health. CDR3s include the opening cysteine and the closing phenylalanine or tryptophan. Fields, in order: CDR3 protein, CDR3 DNA, clone size, D gene, J gene, V gene. D genes are given only for firm matches. Size tells how often a clone was seen (once, few, many) or the class of an expanded clone, and some rows leave it out.

CASSEGGQGNTEAFF | TGTGCCAGCAGTGAAGGGGGACAGGGGAACACTGAAGCTTTCTTT | - | TRBD1 | TRBJ1-1 | TRBV2
CASSFGTGINSPLHF | TGTGCCAGCAGTTTCGGGACAGGGATAAATTCACCCCTCCACTTT | - | TRBD1 | TRBJ1-6 | TRBV27
CSVGADRGLEETQYF | TGCAGCGTTGGGGCGGACAGGGGTTTGGAAGAGACCCAGTACTTC | few | TRBD1 | TRBJ2-5 | TRBV29-1
CSASEGSGMYYEQYF | TGCAGTGCTAGCGAGGGTAGCGGGATGTACTACGAGCAGTACTTC | - | TRBD2 | TRBJ2-7 | TRBV20-1
CATSWGGSGQETQYF | TGTGCCACCAGTTGGGGTGGCTCCGGCCAAGAGACCCAGTACTTC | - | - | TRBJ2-5 | TRBV24-1
CSAKEQGFVSEQYF | TGCAGTGCTAAAGAACAGGGGTTTGTCAGCGAGCAGTACTTC | - | TRBD1 | TRBJ2-7 | TRBV20-1
CASSPSDGGQGYTF | TGTGCCAGCAGCCCAAGCGACGGGGGGCAGGGCTACACCTTC | - | - | TRBJ1-2 | TRBV7-9
CASSSEGVPSYEQYF | TGTGCTAGCAGCTCAGAGGGGGTACCATCCTACGAGCAGTACTTC | - | - | TRBJ2-7 | TRBV7-7
CASSILQGLRNTEAFF | TGTGCCAGCAGCATCCTACAGGGTTTGCGGAACACTGAAGCTTTCTTT | few | - | TRBJ1-1 | TRBV7-2
CSVGRDFQETQYF | TGCAGCGTTGGGAGGGACTTCCAAGAGACCCAGTACTTC | many | - | TRBJ2-5 | TRBV29-1